This T cell receptor (beta chain) derives from a study of blood T cell repertoires in COVID-19. The repertoire was sequenced with immunoSEQ multiplex PCR; TCRdb's copy has only in-frame clones and lacks some. Of approximately 250,000 clones in the sample, around nine tenths were seen once. V lost 1 base to trimming and J lost 4 bases; unmatched junction nucleotides: 3. The CDR3 spans 14 residues. Germline V lookup: CDR1 SGHRS, CDR2 YFSETQ. This receptor was identified in a man aged 35 to 55 with active or convalescent COVID-19. V gene TRBV5-1 combines with J gene TRBJ2-3, with TRBD1 identical over 7 bases. Sequenced material: peripheral blood. CDR3 coding DNA: TGCGCCAGCAGCTTGAGGGGGCGCGCAGATACGCAGTATTTT. Protein: CASSLRGRADTQYF. Full variable domain (missing parts from reference TRBV5-1 and TRBJ2-3): KAGVTQTPRYLIKTRGQQVTLSCSPISGHRSVSWYQQTPGQGLQFLFEYFSETQRNKGNFPGRFSGRQFSNSRSEMNVSTLELGDSALYLCASSLRGRADTQYFGPGTRLTVL.